This T cell receptor beta chain was documented in a study of CD8 T cells in Susac syndrome. Germline loops: CDR1 MGHRA, CDR2 YSYEKL. There are 17 residues in the CDR3. V was trimmed by 1 base and J by 5 bases, leaving 21 bases between them. The authors reverse transcribed roughly 0.5 to 1 ug RNA with random hexamers. TCRdb reanalysed the immunoSEQ multiplex PCR reads using MiXCR and keeps one entry per CDR3 protein. The sample carries about 120,000 distinct CDR3 sequences, roughly 94% recorded once. The TCR originated in a human donor in good health. The gene calls are TRBV4-1 and TRBJ2-7, with a weak D call TRBD2 (6 bases). Sequencing was performed on CD4+ T cells from PBMCs. In nucleotides, the CDR3 is TGCGCCAGCAGCCAAGGGGGCCTAGCGTTTTATAGGGACGAGCAGTACTTC. It yields the protein CASSQGGLAFYRDEQYF.